The T cell receptor (beta chain) under discussion was sequenced for a study of human T cells and chemical hapten exposure. A single record per CDR3 protein comes from TCRdb applying MiXCR to the RACE reads. The sample holds 150,000 to 200,000 distinct CDR3 sequences, approximately 29% seen once. Time point specified: pre-sensitization, week 0. Treatment defined: therapeutic diphenylcyclopropenone sensitization with weekly scalp DPC. This clonotype occurred a few times. Sample: whole blood, taken in connection with sensitization to the hapten diphenylcyclopropenone (DPC). The source is a woman in her thirties with alopecia areata. Some clones in this sample may be carry-over from other donors' samples.

The CDR3 DNA follows: TGCAGCGCGCTGACAGGTCTTGGTACGCAGTATTTT. Residues: CSALTGLGTQYF. The gene calls are TRBV29-1 and TRBJ2-3; possible D gene TRBD1, 6 bases. CDR1 is SQVTM and CDR2 is ANQGSEA in the germline V gene. This CDR3 region has 12 residues. The V and J ends lost 7 bases and 8 bases respectively, with 16 bases between them.